These 15 T cell receptor beta chains came from one sample sequenced in a study of cytomegalovirus exposure and HLA in healthy donors. 13 Jbeta primers and 60 Vbeta primers were used for the PCR. Using immunoSEQ multiplex PCR, the repertoire was profiled, and TCRdb retains in-frame clones only, with some absent. The sample includes 130,000 or so clones, roughly 78% of them seen just once. The sequenced sample was PBMCs. These receptors were collected from a man aged 45 to 65 in good health and CMV-seropositive.

In the case of this clone: Germline and junction disagree at one end, which may indicate a read error. This chain links TRBV6-6 with TRBJ1-4; D is unclear. Germline V CDR1 and CDR2: MNHNY, SVGAGI (reference sequence). This CDR3 spans 12 amino acids. The CDR3 sequence: CASSYSSRLIIF. CDR3 in DNA: TGTGCCAGCAGTTACTCCTCCAGGCTGATAATTTTT.

The chain employs TRBV13 and TRBJ2-3, with unresolved D. V shed 4 bases and J shed 0 bases, with 5 bases lying between them. CDR1 is PRHDT and CDR2 is FYEKMQ in the germline V gene (reference sequence). This CDR3 is 13 amino acids long. The CDR3: CASSSLSTDTQYF. In nucleotides, the CDR3 is TGTGCCAGCAGCTCCCTAAGCACAGATACGCAGTATTTT.

The J gene is TRBJ1-5, the V gene TRBV7-9; 8 positions match TRBD1. V lost 3 bases to trimming and J lost 7 bases; unmatched junction nucleotides: 8. The CDR3 has 15 residues. Per germline, CDR1 SEHNR and CDR2 FQNEAQ (reference sequence). The DNA for the CDR3 is TGTGCCAGCAGCTTCTCAGGGGGCGAGGGACAGCCCCAGCATTTT. Protein sequence: CASSFSGGEGQPQHF.

This clone was picked up one time. This chain joins TRBV5-4 and TRBJ1-2, with D possibly being TRBD1 (6 bases). The V end lost 2 bases, the J end lost 4 bases, and 12 bases lay between the germline ends. Germline V gives CDR1 SGHNT, CDR2 YYREEE (reference sequence). This CDR3 has 14 residues. The chain's CDR3 is CASSLKQGLYGYTF. The CDR3 DNA reads as TGTGCCAGCAGCTTAAAGCAGGGGCTCTATGGCTACACCTTC.

The sample holds a few counts of this clone. The chain recombines TRBV6-5 with TRBJ1-1; D is uncertain. Germline CDR1 and CDR2: MNHEY and SVGAGI. This CDR3 contains 13 residues. The V end lost 8 bases, the J end lost 1 base, and 11 bases lay between the germline ends. The CDR3 DNA reads TGTGCCAGCGGCAGGCAGCAGAACACTGAAGCTTTCTTT. It encodes CASGRQQNTEAFF.

DNA of the CDR3: TGTGCCAGTAGCTGGAGGGGGCGAGGACAGCCCCAGCATTTT. Protein: CASSWRGRGQPQHF. The J gene is TRBJ1-5, the V gene TRBV19; 7 bases match TRBD1. The CDR3 consists of 14 residues. Germline lookup yields CDR1 LNHDA and CDR2 SQIVND (reference sequence). With 6 bases clipped from V and 7 bases from J, the junction kept 9 bases outside the gene matches.

Details on this clone: Other nucleotide sequences in the sample specify the same CDR3. V and J are TRBV18 and TRBJ1-2, with D tentatively TRBD1 (6 bases). Germline assignment: CDR1 KGHSH and CDR2 LQKENI. The CDR3 length is 13 residues. The ends were cut back, 3 bases at V and 4 bases at J, with 9 bases in the middle. This CDR3 is CASSPDSLYGYTF. As DNA, the CDR3 is TGTGCCAGCTCACCGGACAGCCTCTATGGCTACACCTTC. Based on the CDR3 plus reference TRBV18 and TRBJ1-2, the full variable domain is NAGVMQNPRHLVRRRGQEARLRCSPMKGHSHVYWYRQLPEEGLKFMVYLQKENIIDESGMPKERFSAEFPKEGPSILRIQQVVRGDSAAYFCASSPDSLYGYTFGSGTRLTVV.

This clone showed up many times. Here the CDR3 DNA reads TGTGCCAGCAGCTTGGGGCTTAACACCGGGGAGCTGTTTTTT. It codes for CASSLGLNTGELFF. The chain uses TRBV5-6 and TRBJ2-2; D gene unclear. Per the germline V gene, CDR1 is SGHDT and CDR2 is YYEEEE. The ends were cut back, 0 bases at V and 2 bases at J, with 5 bases in the middle. There are 14 residues in the CDR3.

The chain couples TRBV28 to TRBJ1-1, with D uncertain. V dropped 5 bases and J dropped 1 base, with 8 bases sitting between them. Germline V gives CDR1 MDHEN, CDR2 SYDVKM. This CDR3 is 13 amino acids long. CDR3 amino acids: CASSTTPNTEAFF. In DNA form, the CDR3 reads TGTGCCAGCAGTACGACACCGAACACTGAAGCTTTCTTT.

The rearrangement joins TRBV9 to TRBJ2-3, with TRBD2 as a possible D gene (7 bases). The CDR3 runs to 16 residues. The germline gives CDR1 SGDLS, CDR2 YYNGEE. Trimming pared 0 bases from V and 6 bases from J, leaving 17 bases between. As DNA, the CDR3 is TGTGCCAGCAGCGTAGCTAACGGAAGGGGGGGTGATACGCAGTATTTT. Amino acids: CASSVANGRGGDTQYF.

The chain carries TRBV9 and TRBJ2-3; 10 bases align to TRBD2. CDR1 and CDR2 from the germline V gene are SGDLS and YYNGEE. There are 16 residues in the CDR3. J gave up 0 bases and V 2 bases, and 3 bases lay outside the gene matches. DNA for the CDR3: TGTGCCAGCAGCGTCACTAGCGGGGCTAGCACAGATACGCAGTATTTT. It is translated as CASSVTSGASTDTQYF.

This clone has more than one count but fewer than ten. The chain is built from TRBV7-9 and TRBJ2-7; possibly TRBD1 for D (8 bases). The germline V gene has CDR1 SEHNR and CDR2 FQNEAQ (reference sequence). The V end was cut by 4 bases, the J end by 2 bases, with 24 bases between. The CDR3 totals 18 residues. CDR3 protein: CASSSGGQVVSSAYEQYF. The CDR3 DNA sequence: TGTGCCAGCAGCTCGGGGGGACAGGTAGTTAGCTCCGCCTACGAGCAGTACTTC.

V gene TRBV7-3 combines with J gene TRBJ2-1; 9 nucleotides line up with TRBD2. J lost 7 bases, V lost 5 bases, and 15 bases had no gene match. This CDR3 region has 17 residues. Per germline, CDR1 SGHTA and CDR2 FQGTGA. The CDR3 region is CASSDLPGGRAGNEQFF. Here the CDR3 DNA reads TGTGCCAGCAGCGACCTCCCTGGCGGGAGGGCCGGGAATGAGCAGTTCTTC.

The chain joins TRBV4-2 to TRBJ2-1, with D perhaps matching TRBD1 (6 bases). The CDR3 is made up of 15 amino acids. V shed 4 bases and J shed 0 bases, with 10 bases lying between them. CDR1 is LGHNA and CDR2 is YNFKEQ in the germline V gene. The CDR3 here is CASSLEQGSYNEQFF. In nucleotides, the CDR3 is TGTGCCAGCAGCCTGGAACAGGGCTCCTACAATGAGCAGTTCTTC.

This clone was observed a handful of times. The genes are TRBV6-1 and TRBJ1-2; 7 bases are shared with TRBD1. CDR1 is MNHNS, CDR2 SASEGT, per germline. This CDR3 region has 13 residues. Trimming took 11 bases from V and 3 from J; bases not matched to a gene: 9. DNA for the CDR3: TGTGCCGGCACACCAGGGGGTTACTATGGCTACACCTTC. Translated: CAGTPGGYYGYTF.